The rows below give T cell receptor beta chains drawn from one sample of a study of beta chain features in type 1 diabetes. Using immunoSEQ multiplex PCR, the repertoire was profiled, and TCRdb retains in-frame clones only, with some absent. The table lists 95,000 to 150,000 clones, about 18% of them singletons, with roughly 2.6% in the top ten. Sequencing was performed on central memory CD4+ T cells from blood. Receptors were obtained from a man in his late teens or twenties with type 1 diabetes. Both conserved end residues are part of each CDR3. A D gene is named only where the DNA matches it firmly. The size field is filled for only some rows; it gives once, few, many or a size class.

v_call: TRBV4-3; d_call: TRBD2; clone_size: NA; cdr3_aa: CASSQDRTSGTQYF
v_call: TRBV30; d_call: NA; clone_size: NA; cdr3_aa: CAWTRNYEQYF
v_call: TRBV9; d_call: NA; clone_size: NA; cdr3_aa: CASSVATTGFANEKLFF
v_call: TRBV7-8; d_call: NA; clone_size: few; cdr3_aa: CASSLAAGDSDQPQHF
v_call: TRBV29-1; d_call: TRBD2; clone_size: NA; cdr3_aa: CSVQPRASGREGDTQYF
v_call: TRBV19; d_call: TRBD2; clone_size: NA; cdr3_aa: CASSPTGGVSYNEQFF
v_call: TRBV19; d_call: TRBD2; clone_size: NA; cdr3_aa: CASSPWTSLSPNEQFF
v_call: TRBV18; d_call: NA; clone_size: few; cdr3_aa: CASSPLGRESYEQYF
v_call: TRBV11-2; d_call: NA; clone_size: few; cdr3_aa: CASSPRTARETQYF
v_call: TRBV29-1; d_call: NA; clone_size: NA; cdr3_aa: CSVVADHSYEQYF
v_call: TRBV14; d_call: NA; clone_size: NA; cdr3_aa: CASSGRAGSTYEQYF
v_call: TRBV9; d_call: TRBD1; clone_size: NA; cdr3_aa: CASSVSPGGNSPLHF
v_call: TRBV11-2; d_call: NA; clone_size: NA; cdr3_aa: CASSSPPAEQYF
v_call: TRBV15; d_call: NA; clone_size: NA; cdr3_aa: CATSRETAGTRVYEQYF
v_call: TRBV28; d_call: NA; clone_size: many; cdr3_aa: CASSYDGMNTEAFF
v_call: TRBV11-2; d_call: TRBD2; clone_size: NA; cdr3_aa: CASSPAGAGALGQFF
v_call: TRBV19; d_call: TRBD1; clone_size: few; cdr3_aa: CASSYRDSSYNEQFF
v_call: TRBV2; d_call: NA; clone_size: NA; cdr3_aa: CASSAQGEGEEQYF
v_call: TRBV6-1; d_call: NA; clone_size: NA; cdr3_aa: CASSEKVALSGNTIYF
v_call: TRBV30; d_call: NA; clone_size: NA; cdr3_aa: CAFRGRWNTEAFF
v_call: TRBV7-9; d_call: TRBD1; clone_size: many; cdr3_aa: CASSLDTGQTTDTQYF
v_call: TRBV9; d_call: TRBD2; clone_size: few; cdr3_aa: CASSGTSGMWNEQFF
v_call: TRBV6-5; d_call: TRBD1; clone_size: few; cdr3_aa: CASSLRDSQETQYF
v_call: TRBV28; d_call: NA; clone_size: many; cdr3_aa: CASRDVVGFHNEQFF
v_call: TRBV6-5; d_call: NA; clone_size: NA; cdr3_aa: CASSTQGQLNQPQHF
v_call: TRBV9; d_call: NA; clone_size: NA; cdr3_aa: CASSVGNSGTDTQYF
v_call: TRBV11-3; d_call: TRBD1; clone_size: few; cdr3_aa: CASSPDRDRGESEQYF
v_call: TRBV5-1; d_call: TRBD2; clone_size: few; cdr3_aa: CASSLTLTSLEQFF
v_call: TRBV30; d_call: NA; clone_size: many; cdr3_aa: CAWSLTGLTPLFF
v_call: TRBV7-9; d_call: NA; clone_size: few; cdr3_aa: CASIKTGNTEAFF
v_call: TRBV9; d_call: TRBD2; clone_size: few; cdr3_aa: CASTSTPGGWQFF
v_call: TRBV5-1; d_call: NA; clone_size: NA; cdr3_aa: CASSLYTDNTEAFF
v_call: TRBV5-1; d_call: TRBD1; clone_size: many; cdr3_aa: CASSLTETGRQFF
v_call: TRBV27; d_call: TRBD2; clone_size: few; cdr3_aa: CASSPRLAGGPRETQYF
v_call: TRBV7-2; d_call: NA; clone_size: NA; cdr3_aa: CASSLDIRSSTDTQYF